The rows below give T cell receptor beta chains drawn from one sample of a study of T-cell memory formation after mild COVID-19. TCRdb re-called the 5' RACE reads through MiXCR, storing one row per CDR3 protein. Here the sample spans 350,000 to 400,000 distinct CDR3 sequences, 20% to 25% being singletons. Input material: PBMCs or a T cell subset sorted from them (not recorded which). The receptors come from an adult woman who had mild COVID-19 (a few samples of this study predate the infection). Cell type and time point are not known. The CDR3 runs from the conserved cysteine through the conserved F or W. D genes are given only for firm matches. Rows give clone size only sometimes, using once, few, many, or a class for an expanded clone.

>NA|TRBV20-1|few|TRBJ1-1
TGCAGTGCTAGAAGGGTTAGGGACGCCGTGGGCACTGAAGCTTTCTTT
CSARRVRDAVGTEAFF
>TRBD2|TRBV9|few|TRBJ2-1
TGTGCCAGCAGCGTAGAAGCGGGAGGGTCCTACAATGAGCAGTTCTTC
CASSVEAGGSYNEQFF
>NA|TRBV5-1|many|TRBJ2-3
TGTGCCAGCAGCCTCCGGGGCACAGATACGCAGTATTTT
CASSLRGTDTQYF
>TRBD2|TRBV7-3|few|TRBJ2-5
TGTGCCAGCAGCTTAATGGGGAGCGGGAGGCGAGAGACCCAGTACTTC
CASSLMGSGRRETQYF
>NA|TRBV6-2/TRBV6-3|NA|TRBJ2-2
TGTGCCAGCAGCAACGGGTTGAACACCGGGGAGCTGTTTTTT
CASSNGLNTGELFF
>NA|TRBV9|NA|TRBJ2-1
TGTGCCAGCAGCGTACACTACGGGCCCCCAAATGAGCAGTTCTTC
CASSVHYGPPNEQFF
>NA|TRBV6-4|NA|TRBJ2-2
TGTGCCAGCAGTGACGGGGCAGACACCGGGGAGCTGTTTTTT
CASSDGADTGELFF
>NA|TRBV30|NA|TRBJ2-7
TGTGCCTGGAGGGAGGGGAGCTCCTACGAGCAGTACTTC
CAWREGSSYEQYF
>NA|TRBV7-9|few|TRBJ2-5
TGTGCCAGCAGCCACGACAGAGCTCAAGAGACCCAGTACTTC
CASSHDRAQETQYF
>TRBD1|TRBV28|NA|TRBJ2-3
TGTGCCAGCAGTTTATCGACAGGGCCGGTAGATACGCAGTATTTT
CASSLSTGPVDTQYF
>TRBD2|TRBV5-1|NA|TRBJ2-5
TGCGCCAGCGGTCCTTCTAGCGGGGATGGGGAGACCCAGTACTTC
CASGPSSGDGETQYF
>NA|TRBV12-3/TRBV12-4|NA|TRBJ1-5
TGTGCCAGCAGTATTCTTTCGAATCAGCCCCAGCATTTT
CASSILSNQPQHF
>TRBD2|TRBV12-3/TRBV12-4|few|TRBJ2-4
TGTGCCAGCAGCCCGGGGGGGGGAGACATTCAGTACTTC
CASSPGGGDIQYF
>NA|TRBV20-1|NA|TRBJ1-2
TGCAGTGCTACAGGGATGAACTATGGCTACACCTTC
CSATGMNYGYTF
>TRBD1|TRBV4-1|few|TRBJ2-1
TGCGCCAGCAGCCAAGCCGGGACAGGGGGCGATGAGCAGTTCTTC
CASSQAGTGGDEQFF
>NA|TRBV4-1|NA|TRBJ1-2
TGCGCCAGCAGCCAAGATGAGAGTAGGCAGAACTATGGCTACACCTTC
CASSQDESRQNYGYTF
>TRBD1|TRBV30|NA|TRBJ2-6
TGTGCCTGGAGTGGGGACAGGGTGTCCGGGGCCAACGTCCTGACTTTC
CAWSGDRVSGANVLTF
>NA|TRBV10-3|NA|TRBJ1-2
TGTGCCATCAGTGAGGAAGGGTTTGGCTACACCTTC
CAISEEGFGYTF
>TRBD1|TRBV20-1|NA|TRBJ2-7
TGCAGTGCTAGAAAACCGGGACAGGGGGCCCACGAGCAGTACTTC
CSARKPGQGAHEQYF
>TRBD1|TRBV6-5|NA|TRBJ1-2
TGTGCCAGCACCGGGACAGGCTATGGCTACACCTTC
CASTGTGYGYTF
>NA|TRBV6-5|few|TRBJ1-1
TGTGCCAGCAGTTATTGGTCCATGAACACTGAAGCTTTCTTT
CASSYWSMNTEAFF
>NA|TRBV5-1|few|TRBJ2-1
TGCGCCAGCAGTAGGGGGGCAAGCTCCTACAATGAGCAGTTCTTC
CASSRGASSYNEQFF
>NA|TRBV6-5|few|TRBJ2-3
TGTGCCAGCACACAGGACCACCGCACGCAGTATTTT
CASTQDHRTQYF
>TRBD2|TRBV6-2/TRBV6-3|few|TRBJ2-5
TGTGCCAGCAGTTACTCGGCTAGCGGGACTGAGACCCAGTACTTC
CASSYSASGTETQYF
>NA|TRBV7-2|NA|TRBJ2-3
TGTGCCAGCAGCTTAGTGGCGTCCTCCGGAGATACGCAGTATTTT
CASSLVASSGDTQYF
>TRBD1|TRBV12-3/TRBV12-4|NA|TRBJ2-5
TGTGCCAGCAGCACGGGACAGTTATGGGAGACCCAGTACTTC
CASSTGQLWETQYF
>TRBD1|TRBV29-1|NA|TRBJ2-3
TGCAGCGTTGAAGATCCCGAACCTCGGGACAGGGGGCACGGGTTAAGCACAGATACGCAGTATTTT
CSVEDPEPRDRGHGLSTDTQYF
>TRBD1|TRBV7-7|few|TRBJ2-2
TGTGCCAGCAGCCAGACCGGGACAGGGAACACCGGGGAGCTGTTTTTT
CASSQTGTGNTGELFF
>TRBD2|TRBV20-1|NA|TRBJ2-1
TGCAGTGCTAGAGATGGGGTACTAGCGGGTGTTTACAATGAGCAGTTCTTC
CSARDGVLAGVYNEQFF
>NA|TRBV20-1|few|TRBJ2-1
TGCAGTGCTAGATGGAGCGGCAATTACAATGAGCAGTTCTTC
CSARWSGNYNEQFF
>TRBD2|TRBV5-1|NA|TRBJ2-1
TGCGCCAGCAGCTTGGCGGGCGGGAGGGTATACAATGAGCAGTTCTTC
CASSLAGGRVYNEQFF
>NA|TRBV6-5|few|TRBJ1-5
TGTGCCAGCAGCCAAGGGGAGGACTGGCCCCAGCATTTT
CASSQGEDWPQHF
>TRBD2|TRBV28|few|TRBJ2-7
TGTGCCAGCAGTTCTGGGACTACTCACTACGAGCAGTACTTC
CASSSGTTHYEQYF
>NA|TRBV7-3|few|TRBJ2-1
TGTGCCAGCAGCCAACGGCGAGGTGAGCAGTTCTTC
CASSQRRGEQFF
>NA|TRBV20-1|NA|TRBJ2-1
TGCAGTGCCAAGGAGAATGAGCAGTTCTTC
CSAKENEQFF
>TRBD1|TRBV5-4|NA|TRBJ1-2
TGTGCCAGCAGCTGGGGACAGGGGCCCTATGGCTACACCTTC
CASSWGQGPYGYTF
>NA|TRBV29-1|NA|TRBJ2-3
TGCAGCGTTCTAGGACAGTACACAGATACGCAGTATTTT
CSVLGQYTDTQYF
>TRBD2|TRBV4-2|NA|TRBJ2-1
TGTGCCAGCAGCCAAAGGACTAGCGGTTCCTACAATGAGCAGTTCTTC
CASSQRTSGSYNEQFF
>TRBD1|TRBV7-2|once|TRBJ1-5
TGTGCCAGCAGCCCGAGGACAGGTGGTCCAAATCAGCCCCAGCATTTT
CASSPRTGGPNQPQHF
>TRBD1|TRBV20-1|few|TRBJ2-1
TGCAGTGCTGCGACAGGGGGTCTAGAAGAGCAGTTCTTC
CSAATGGLEEQFF
>TRBD1|TRBV6-5|NA|TRBJ1-1
TGTGCCAGCACAACAGACAGGGGCTATGGGGAAGCTTTCTTT
CASTTDRGYGEAFF
>TRBD1|TRBV25-1|NA|TRBJ1-2
TGTGCCAGCGCTAGACAGGGGGCTACCTATGGCTACACCTTC
CASARQGATYGYTF
>NA|TRBV14|NA|TRBJ1-3
TGTGCCAGCAGCCAAGGGGGCACCATATATTTT
CASSQGGTIYF
>TRBD2|TRBV13|few|TRBJ2-1
TGTGCCAGCAGCCCGGGGACTAGCGGAAAGAGCTCCTACAATGAGCAGTTCTTC
CASSPGTSGKSSYNEQFF
>TRBD2|TRBV29-1|NA|TRBJ2-1
TGCAGCGTTGAACCCGGACTAGCGGGCTACAATGAGCAGTTCTTC
CSVEPGLAGYNEQFF
>NA|TRBV5-1|NA|TRBJ2-1
TGCGCCAGCAGCTTGATCGGGGCAGACAATGAGCAGTTCTTC
CASSLIGADNEQFF
>NA|TRBV20-1|few|TRBJ2-7
TGCAGTGCTAGTAGGCAGGGATTCTACGAGCAGTACTTC
CSASRQGFYEQYF
>NA|TRBV3-1|NA|TRBJ2-1
TGTGCCAGCAGCCAAGATTTATCGGGGGCCTCCTACAATGAGCAGTTCTTC
CASSQDLSGASYNEQFF
>TRBD1|TRBV6-5|few|TRBJ2-7
TGTGCCAGCAGTCCACGACAGGGGGCCTACGAGCAGTACTTC
CASSPRQGAYEQYF